The 23 T cell receptor beta chains reported below all come from one sample, sequenced in a study of spatial heterogeneity in lung cancer. The study's findings and limits: Counts of expanded alpha and beta TCRs within tumors tracked the tumor nonsynonymous mutation count.

TCRdb independently ran MiXCR on the 5' RACE reads; one entry per CDR3 protein. The sample includes about 25,000 distinct CDR3 sequences, roughly 10% of them seen just once. This sample's time point: sample taken at primary tumor resection. No antigens are known for them. Here the sequenced sample was lung tumor tissue, taken at surgery. These receptors were taken from a male donor with early-stage non-small cell lung cancer.

This clonotype was seen more than once but under ten times. The V gene is TRBV7-2, the J gene TRBJ2-1; the D gene is possibly TRBD1 (5 bases). Trimming left V 5 bases short and J 5 bases short, with 16 bases between. The CDR3 covers 15 residues. CDR1 is SGHTA and CDR2 is FQGNSA in the germline V gene. The CDR3 protein is CASSQVGRENNEQFF. The CDR3 DNA is TGTGCCAGCAGCCAGGTGGGCAGGGAAAACAATGAGCAGTTCTTC.

Of note for this clonotype: One end of the junction is discordant with germline, which a read error may explain. V is TRBV7-2 and J is TRBJ2-7; D remains unclear. This CDR3 is built from 15 residues. The V gene's germline CDR1 is SGHTA and CDR2 FQGNSA. CDR3: CASSLAQTLTYKQYF. CDR3 nucleotides: TGTGCCAGCAGTCTCGCCCAGACTCTAACCTACAAGCAGTACTTC.

This clonotype was recorded at least ten times. The chain couples TRBV7-9 to TRBJ2-2; D call uncertain. Germline assignment: CDR1 SEHNR and CDR2 FQNEAQ (reference sequence). The CDR3 has 12 residues. V was cut by 5 bases and J by 6 bases, with 7 bases left in between. The CDR3 bases are TGTGCCAGCAGCGCCCCGTCCGGGGAGCTGTTTTTT. This codes for CASSAPSGELFF. The full variable domain, in which reference TRBV7-9 and TRBJ2-2 provide the parts outside the CDR3, is DTGVSQNPRHKITKRGQNVTFRCDPISEHNRLYWYRQTLGQGPEFLTYFQNEAQLEKSRLLSDRFSAERPKGSFSTLEIQRTEQGDSAMYLCASSAPSGELFFGEGSRLTVL.

This clonotype was seen more than once but under ten times. This rearrangement joins TRBV2 to TRBJ1-5; D is unclear. Germline CDR1 is SNHLY and CDR2 is FYNNEI. V was shortened by 0 bases and J by 5 bases, with 14 bases between the two germline ends. This CDR3 is built from 16 residues. This CDR3 reads CASSEAPVGYDQPQHF. The CDR3, as DNA: TGTGCCAGCAGTGAAGCCCCAGTGGGTTATGATCAGCCCCAGCATTTT.

This clonotype has only a few counts. The CDR3 sequence: CSVGTSGSSKKTQYF. CDR3 DNA sequence: TGCAGCGTGGGGACTAGCGGGAGTTCGAAAAAGACCCAGTACTTC. The gene calls are TRBV29-1 and TRBJ2-5, with 14 bases fitting TRBD2. The CDR3 is 15 amino acids. The trim removed 6 bases at V and 6 bases at J, leaving 9 bases unmatched. The germline V gene has CDR1 SQVTM and CDR2 ANQGSEA.

In this sample, this clonotype is medium-sized (0.01 to 0.1%). V and J are TRBV25-1 and TRBJ1-4; no clear D gene. V was trimmed by 10 bases and J by 0 bases, leaving 12 bases between them. Germline V gene data show CDR1 as MGHDK and CDR2 as SYGVNS. The CDR3 is 14 residues long. Here the CDR3 reads CATGYSATNEKLFF. CDR3 bases: TGTGCCACCGGATACAGTGCAACTAATGAAAAACTGTTTTTT.

This clonotype was seen many times. The chain combines TRBV10-2 with TRBJ2-1, with 9 bases that match TRBD2. Germline CDR1 WSHSY, CDR2 SAAADI. The V gene end was trimmed by 3 bases and the J gene end by 4 bases; junction bases not matched to a gene: 4. The CDR3 is made up of 15 amino acids. The CDR3 region has the DNA TGCGCCAGCAGTGATGGGCTAGCGGGATACAATGAGCAGTTCTTC. It translates to CASSDGLAGYNEQFF.

There are many counts of this clonotype. The rearrangement links TRBV7-3 to TRBJ2-1; a weak D match, TRBD1 (5 bases). The V end lost 6 bases, the J end lost 0 bases, and 12 bases lay between the germline ends. The CDR3 has 15 amino acids. CDR1 and CDR2 (germline): SGHTA, FQGTGA. The CDR3 DNA reads as TGTGCCAGCAGTTTCCGACAGAGCTCCTACAATGAGCAGTTCTTC. Amino acids: CASSFRQSSYNEQFF. Based on the CDR3 plus reference TRBV7-3 and TRBJ2-1, the full variable domain is GAGVSQTPSNKVTEKGKYVELRCDPISGHTALYWYRQSLGQGPEFLIYFQGTGAADDSGLPNDRFFAVRPEGSVSTLKIQRTERGDSAVYLCASSFRQSSYNEQFFGPGTRLTVL.

V is TRBV7-3 and J is TRBJ2-3, with no clear D. Per germline, CDR1 SGHTA and CDR2 FQGTGA. This CDR3 spans 13 amino acids. Trimming cost V 3 bases and J 2 bases, with 6 bases left between them. CDR3 loop: CASSLLFTDTQYF. The CDR3 nucleotides read TGTGCCAGCAGCTTGCTATTCACAGATACGCAGTATTTT.

In its sample, this clonotype was seen many times. The V call is TRBV7-8, the J call TRBJ1-1; D unclear. The germline gives CDR1 SGHVS, CDR2 FQNEAQ. This CDR3 has 14 residues. Trimming stripped 1 base from V and 4 bases from J, with 10 bases between. The CDR3: CASSLVESGTEAFF. The CDR3 DNA sequence: TGTGCCAGCAGCTTAGTAGAGTCGGGCACTGAAGCTTTCTTT.

This clonotype was recorded at least ten times. V is TRBV30 and J is TRBJ2-3; D is unclear. V lost 5 bases and J 4 bases, leaving 7 bases between the germline ends. The germline gives CDR1 GTSNPN, CDR2 SVGIG (reference sequence). The CDR3 covers 11 residues. The CDR3 region has the DNA TGTGCCTGGGGTAGAGCAGATACGCAGTATTTT. This codes for CAWGRADTQYF. Full variable domain (outside the CDR3, taken from reference TRBV30 and TRBJ2-3): SQTIHQWPATLVQPVGSPLSLECTVEGTSNPNLYWYRQAAGRGLQLLFYSVGIGQISSEVPQNLSASRPQDRQFILSSKKLLLSDSGFYLCAWGRADTQYFGPGTRLTVL.

The chain joins TRBV9 to TRBJ2-1, with 9 nucleotides matching TRBD2. V dropped 3 bases and J dropped 8; count of bases not matched to a gene: 15. Germline lookup yields CDR1 SGDLS and CDR2 YYNGEE. The CDR3 runs to 17 residues. The CDR3 nucleotides are TGTGCCAGCAGCGCCCCCTCTGAAGGCGGGGGGGCCCATGAGCAGTTCTTC. It yields the protein CASSAPSEGGGAHEQFF.

This clonotype was seen repeatedly, ten times or more. The chain recombines TRBV3-1 with TRBJ2-7, with TRBD2 matching over 14 bases. This CDR3 has 17 amino acids. Per germline, CDR1 LGHDT and CDR2 YNNKEL (reference sequence). Trimming removed 1 base from V and 3 bases from J; junction bases left unmatched: 5. The DNA for the CDR3 is TGTGCCAGCAGCCAAGGGACTAGCGGGAGGCCCTACTACGAGCAGTACTTC. Translated, it gives CASSQGTSGRPYYEQYF.

This clonotype was found a few times. The chain carries TRBV2 and TRBJ1-3; D not resolved. This CDR3 is built from 11 residues. The germline CDR1 and CDR2 sequences are SNHLY and FYNNEI. Deletions cut 7 bases from V and 2 bases from J, with 3 bases between. This CDR3 is CASTTGNTIYF. The DNA for the CDR3 is TGTGCCAGCACGACTGGAAACACCATATATTTT.

V is TRBV10-3 and J is TRBJ1-5; D is uncertain. V was shortened by 2 bases and J by 4 bases, with 6 bases between the two germline ends. CDR1 and CDR2 (germline): ENHRY, SYGVKD. CDR3 length: 13 amino acids. The CDR3 here is CAISEEQNQPQHF. CDR3 DNA: TGTGCCATCAGTGAGGAACAGAATCAGCCCCAGCATTTT.

By share, this clonotype counts as medium-sized. The V gene is TRBV5-4, the J gene TRBJ2-3; tentative D call: TRBD2 (5 bases). The V gene lost 3 bases and the J gene lost 6 bases, with 20 bases spanning the gap. Germline CDR1 reads SGHNT; CDR2 reads YYREEE (reference sequence). This CDR3 is built from 16 residues. CDR3: CASSSSGAGLKDTQYF. As DNA, the CDR3 is TGTGCCAGCAGCTCTTCCGGCGCGGGTCTAAAGGATACGCAGTATTTT.

This clonotype was detected many times. The genes are TRBV5-6 and TRBJ2-7; TRBD2 is a possible D gene (5 bases). The CDR3 is 15 amino acids. The germline V gene encodes CDR1 SGHDT and CDR2 YYEEEE. Trimming removed 0 bases from V and 6 bases from J, with 16 bases in between. The chain's CDR3 is CASSLGLFSVGEQYF. CDR3 sequence (DNA): TGTGCCAGCAGCTTGGGACTTTTTAGCGTCGGCGAGCAGTACTTC. The full variable domain, its missing parts supplied by reference TRBV5-6 and TRBJ2-7, is DAGVTQSPTHLIKTRGQQVTLRCSPKSGHDTVSWYQQALGQGPQFIFQYYEEEERQRGNFPDRFSGHQFPNYSSELNVNALLLGDSALYLCASSLGLFSVGEQYFGPGTRLTVT.

This clonotype was seen repeatedly, ten times or more. This chain uses TRBV27 with TRBJ2-1, with 8 bases matching TRBD2. The trim removed 4 bases at V and 5 bases at J, leaving 4 bases unmatched. Germline V lookup: CDR1 MNHEY, CDR2 SMNVEV (reference sequence). CDR3 length: 14 amino acids. CDR3 protein: CASSSPGGHNEQFF. In DNA, the CDR3 is TGTGCCAGCAGTTCACCGGGAGGGCACAATGAGCAGTTCTTC.

This rearrangement joins TRBV6-5 to TRBJ2-1; 8 bases line up with TRBD2. The V gene end was trimmed by 2 bases and the J gene end by 5 bases; junction bases not matched to a gene: 5. Germline lookup yields CDR1 MNHEY and CDR2 SVGAGI. The CDR3 has 15 residues. Here the CDR3 reads CASSYSGGYHNEQFF. The CDR3 DNA sequence: TGTGCCAGCAGTTACAGCGGGGGATACCACAATGAGCAGTTCTTC.

This clonotype has only a few counts. The V and J genes are TRBV27 and TRBJ2-7, with D maybe TRBD2 (5 bases). V lost 5 bases to trimming and J lost 2 bases, with 16 bases between them. The CDR3 length is 15 residues. The germline gives CDR1 MNHEY, CDR2 SMNVEV (reference sequence). CDR3 sequence: CASSPLGLFPYEQYF. The CDR3 DNA sequence: TGTGCCAGCAGTCCCCTCGGACTGTTTCCCTACGAGCAGTACTTC.

This clonotype has ten or more counts. The chain joins TRBV4-3 to TRBJ2-7; the D is unclear. V was pared by 0 bases and J by 3 bases, with 12 bases between. The CDR3 extends over 15 amino acids. CDR1 LGHNA and CDR2 YSLEER come from the germline V gene. Written as DNA, the CDR3 is TGCGCCAGCAGCCAAGATAGTAGCAGACACTACGAGCAGTACTTC. It specifies CASSQDSSRHYEQYF.

This clonotype was counted many times. This chain connects TRBV7-8 to TRBJ1-1; TRBD1 matches at 7 bases. After removal of 5 bases from V and 5 bases from J, the junction contained 8 bases not matched to a gene. CDR3 length: 14 amino acids. Germline-derived CDR1 and CDR2 are SGHVS and FQNEAQ. CDR3 DNA: TGTGCCAGCAGCGAGAATACAGGGGTAACTGAAGCTTTCTTT. It yields the protein CASSENTGVTEAFF.

In its sample, this clonotype was seen many times. The chain employs TRBV28 and TRBJ2-5; the match to TRBD2 covers 8 bases. Trimming at V came to 5 bases and at J to 5 bases, leaving 10 bases not matched to a gene. The CDR3 sequence is 15 residues long. Germline lookup yields CDR1 MDHEN and CDR2 SYDVKM. As DNA, the CDR3 is TGTGCCAGCAGTGCCCGGGAGGGGGGTAGTGAGACCCAGTACTTC. Its translation: CASSAREGGSETQYF.